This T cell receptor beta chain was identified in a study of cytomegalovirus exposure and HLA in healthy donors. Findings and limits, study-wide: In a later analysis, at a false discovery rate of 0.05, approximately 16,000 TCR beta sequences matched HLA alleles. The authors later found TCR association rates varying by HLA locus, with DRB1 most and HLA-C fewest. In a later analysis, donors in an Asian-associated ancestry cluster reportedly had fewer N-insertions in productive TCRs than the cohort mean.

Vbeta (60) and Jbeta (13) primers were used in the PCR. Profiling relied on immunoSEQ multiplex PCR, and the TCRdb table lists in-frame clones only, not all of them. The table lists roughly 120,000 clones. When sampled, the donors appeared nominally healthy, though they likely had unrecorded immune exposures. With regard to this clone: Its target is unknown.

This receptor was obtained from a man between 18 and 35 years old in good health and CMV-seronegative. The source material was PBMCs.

The DNA of the CDR3 is TGTGCCAGAAGCTTGGACTATAAGACCCAGTACTTC. Amino acids: CARSLDYKTQYF. The chain carries TRBV5-3 and TRBJ2-5, with D unclear. TRBV5-3 is labeled an ORF, and its function is uncertain. V was trimmed by 0 bases and J by 6 bases, leaving 6 bases between them. The CDR3 is made up of 12 amino acids.